The following is a T cell receptor beta chain sequence with its context. The antigen is undetermined. This record comes from a study of T cell responses to AZD1222 COVID-19 vaccine. The study's findings and limits: All repertoire sampling was performed exclusively after the peak T cell response. The sample set comprised mostly white British donors with more females, and clonal diversity was possibly underestimated.

This CDR3 region has 12 residues. The germline V and J ends were trimmed by 7 bases and 0 bases, with 5 bases remaining between them. Germline V gene sequence: CDR1 SGDLS, CDR2 YYNGEE. Profiling relied on immunoSEQ multiplex PCR, and the TCRdb table lists in-frame clones only, not all of them. The repertoire holds over 90,000 clones, around 90% seen once, with about 3% in the top ten. Whether given at about 4 or about 12 weeks, second doses were pooled. Sequences were derived from peripheral blood, sampled 28 days after the second AZD1222 dose. The rearrangement links TRBV9 to TRBJ1-5; unclear D gene. The sequence came from an adult who received the AZD1222 COVID-19 vaccine. In DNA form, the CDR3 reads TGTGCCAGCGGTGATAGCAATCAGCCCCAGCATTTT. Translated: CASGDSNQPQHF.